These 16 T cell receptor beta chains originate from one sample sequenced in a study of neurological immune-mediated disorders. MiXCR, run by TCRdb on the 5' RACE reads, gives a single entry per CDR3 protein. The data show 11,000 to 15,000 distinct CDR3 sequences, about 13% seen once. Specimen: CD8+ T cells from blood. These receptors came from a female donor with HTLV-1-associated myelopathy (HAM/TSP).

This clonotype was recorded at least ten times. The chain carries TRBV14 and TRBJ2-7, with D perhaps matching TRBD1 or TRBD2 (5 bases each). Germline loops: CDR1 SGHDN, CDR2 FVKESK. The CDR3 sequence is 19 residues long. Trimming removed 0 bases at V and 2 bases at J, with 23 bases between. Here the CDR3 DNA reads TGTGCCAGCAGCCAAGATGTCGTTACATCCGGGACGGAACCCTACGAGCAGTACTTC. Translation: CASSQDVVTSGTEPYEQYF. Combining the CDR3 with reference TRBV14 and TRBJ2-7 gives the whole variable domain EAGVTQFPSHSVIEKGQTVTLRCDPISGHDNLYWYRRVMGKEIKFLLHFVKESKQDESGMPNNRFLAERTGGTYSTLKVQPAELEDSGVYFCASSQDVVTSGTEPYEQYFGPGTRLTVT.

This clonotype is classed as large. V usage is TRBV6-5 and J usage is TRBJ2-2, with D hard to call. Germline V gene data show CDR1 as MNHEY and CDR2 as SVGAGI. The CDR3 has 14 residues. V gave up 7 bases and J gave up 1 base, with 10 bases separating them. CDR3 DNA: TGTGCCAGCATGTCTGCGTGGAACACCGGGGAGCTGTTTTTT. The encoded protein is CASMSAWNTGELFF.

This clonotype counts as medium-sized (0.01 to 0.1%). The chain combines TRBV7-9 with TRBJ2-1; D remains unclear. The germline V gene has CDR1 SEHNR and CDR2 FQNEAQ (reference sequence). The V gene lost 8 bases and the J gene lost 4 bases, with 12 bases spanning the gap. This CDR3 spans 13 amino acids. The CDR3 DNA reads TGTGCCAGCGACCGGAACCCATACAATGAGCAGTTCTTC. Protein: CASDRNPYNEQFF.

The J gene is TRBJ1-1, the V gene TRBV15; D may be TRBD1 (5 bases). This CDR3 has 15 amino acids. Germline V lookup: CDR1 LNHNV, CDR2 YYDKDF (reference sequence). V shed 8 bases and J shed 1 base, with 17 bases lying between them. The CDR3: CATRRATGTNTEAFF. The CDR3 nucleotides read TGTGCCACCCGGAGGGCCACAGGAACGAACACTGAAGCTTTCTTT.

This clonotype was seen many times. The gene calls are TRBV4-2 and TRBJ1-5, with D unclear. V lost 2 bases and J lost 3, with 11 bases in between. Germline V gives CDR1 LGHNA, CDR2 YNFKEQ. The CDR3 is 15 amino acids. In nucleotides, the CDR3 is TGTGCCAGCAGCCAATCTGGCAGGATCAATCAGCCCCAGCATTTT. Translating gives CASSQSGRINQPQHF.

This clonotype showed up many times. The rearrangement links TRBV7-6 to TRBJ2-3; 9 positions match TRBD2. There are 15 residues in the CDR3. Per the germline V gene, CDR1 is SGHVS and CDR2 is FNYEAQ. J was trimmed by 4 bases and V by 4 bases; bases with no gene match: 6. This chain's CDR3 is CASSYSGSRSDTQYF. The CDR3 region has the DNA TGTGCCAGCAGCTATAGCGGGAGTAGGTCAGATACGCAGTATTTT.

This clonotype was seen repeatedly, ten times or more. The gene calls are TRBV12-3 or TRBV12-4 and TRBJ1-2, with 10 bases identical to TRBD1. The CDR3 consists of 14 residues. With 8 bases clipped from V and 4 bases from J, the junction kept 7 bases outside the gene matches. CDR3 nucleotide sequence: TGTGCCAGCGGACAGGGGGGCTTCGGCTATGGCTACACCTTC. This encodes CASGQGGFGYGYTF.

This CDR3 reads CSAEDSPYEQYF. The CDR3 DNA sequence: TGCAGTGCAGAGGACAGTCCCTACGAGCAGTACTTC. The rearrangement joins TRBV20-1 to TRBJ2-7, with D perhaps matching TRBD1 (6 bases). V was trimmed by 6 bases and J by 2 bases, leaving 11 bases between them. In germline, CDR1 is DFQATT, CDR2 SNEGSKA (reference sequence). The CDR3 extends over 12 amino acids.

This clonotype was detected many times. V usage is TRBV27 and J usage is TRBJ2-5; D might be TRBD1 or TRBD2, each matching 5 bases. The CDR3 is 14 amino acids. Per the germline V gene, CDR1 is MNHEY and CDR2 is SMNVEV (reference sequence). Trimming stripped 5 bases from V and 5 bases from J, with 15 bases between. In DNA form, the CDR3 reads TGTGCCAGCAGTCCTATTGCAGGGACCGAGACCCAGTACTTC. It translates to CASSPIAGTETQYF.

This clonotype was counted at least ten times. The chain recombines TRBV7-9 with TRBJ2-7; D gene uncertain. The CDR3 has 12 residues. The V and J ends lost 4 bases and 6 bases respectively, with 10 bases between them. Germline CDR1 and CDR2: SEHNR and FQNEAQ (reference sequence). CDR3 sequence (DNA): TGTGCCAGCAGCTATACAGCGTCCGAGCAGTACTTC. Translated: CASSYTASEQYF.

This clonotype was seen a handful of times. The rearrangement uses TRBV11-2 and TRBJ2-1, with 9 bases identical to TRBD2. Germline assignment: CDR1 SGHAT and CDR2 FQNNGV. The CDR3 covers 16 residues. The V and J ends lost 1 base and 4 bases, in that order; junction bases with no gene match: 5. The CDR3 loop reads CASSLGTSGPYNEQFF. As DNA, the CDR3 is TGTGCCAGCAGCTTAGGTACTAGCGGGCCATACAATGAGCAGTTCTTC.

In this sample, this clonotype turned up many times. J is TRBJ2-1 and V is TRBV7-8; TRBD1 matches 7 bases. Germline CDR1 reads SGHVS; CDR2 reads FQNEAQ. The CDR3 spans 12 residues. After removal of 4 bases from V and 9 bases from J, the junction contained 3 bases not matched to a gene. The CDR3: CASSSGQIEQFF. The CDR3 DNA reads as TGTGCCAGCAGCTCGGGACAGATTGAGCAGTTCTTC.

This chain joins TRBV5-1 and TRBJ1-1; no clear D. Trimming removed 4 bases at V and 3 bases at J, with 19 bases between. The germline gives CDR1 SGHRS, CDR2 YFSETQ. The CDR3 contains 16 residues. CDR3 sequence reads: CASSPEGTWFDTEAFF. CDR3 in DNA: TGCGCCAGCAGCCCGGAGGGTACATGGTTTGACACTGAAGCTTTCTTT.

This clonotype was seen ten or more times. The rearrangement joins TRBV4-1 to TRBJ2-1; D may be TRBD1 or TRBD2 (6 bases each). The CDR3 has 16 amino acids. The germline V gene encodes CDR1 MGHRA and CDR2 YSYEKL. The V end lost 0 bases, the J end lost 3 bases, and 12 bases lay between the germline ends. The CDR3 DNA is TGCGCCAGCAGCCAAGAACAGGGAGGAATCTACAATGAGCAGTTCTTC. Translating it yields CASSQEQGGIYNEQFF.

This clonotype was seen many times. DNA of the CDR3: TGCAGTGCGACAGAGGGACAGACGAACACCGGGGAGCTGTTTTTT. Encoded protein: CSATEGQTNTGELFF. V is TRBV20-1 and J is TRBJ2-2, with 7 bases fitting TRBD1. The CDR3 has 15 amino acids. After removal of 6 bases from V and 0 bases from J, the junction contained 7 bases not matched to a gene. Germline CDR1 DFQATT, CDR2 SNEGSKA (reference sequence).

There are many counts of this clonotype. The chain links TRBV20-1 to TRBJ2-5; 12 positions agree with TRBD2. There are 13 residues in the CDR3. Germline CDR1 DFQATT, CDR2 SNEGSKA (reference sequence). V lost 5 bases and J lost 5; bases outside the gene matches: 3. The DNA of the CDR3 is TGCAGTGCTGACGGGACTAGCGGGGAGACCCAGTACTTC. As protein: CSADGTSGETQYF.